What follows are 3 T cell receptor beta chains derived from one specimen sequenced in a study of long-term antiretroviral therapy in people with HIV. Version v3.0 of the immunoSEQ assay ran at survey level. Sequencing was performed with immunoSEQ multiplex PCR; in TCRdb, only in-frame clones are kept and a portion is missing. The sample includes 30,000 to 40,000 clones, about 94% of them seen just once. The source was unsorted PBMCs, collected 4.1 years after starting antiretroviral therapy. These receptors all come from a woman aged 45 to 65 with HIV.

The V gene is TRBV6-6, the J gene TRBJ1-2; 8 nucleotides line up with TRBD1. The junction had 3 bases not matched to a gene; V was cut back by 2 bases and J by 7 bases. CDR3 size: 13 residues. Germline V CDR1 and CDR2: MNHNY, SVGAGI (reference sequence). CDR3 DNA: TGTGCCAGCAGTTACCCCGACAGGGGTGGCTACACCTTC. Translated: CASSYPDRGGYTF.

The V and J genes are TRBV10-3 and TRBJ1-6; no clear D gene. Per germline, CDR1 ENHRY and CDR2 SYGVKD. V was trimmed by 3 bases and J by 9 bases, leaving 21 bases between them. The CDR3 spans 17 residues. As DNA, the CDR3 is TGTGCCATCAGTGAAAGTAGCGGCCGAGGGTTTATTTCACCCCTCCACTTT. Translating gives CAISESSGRGFISPLHF.

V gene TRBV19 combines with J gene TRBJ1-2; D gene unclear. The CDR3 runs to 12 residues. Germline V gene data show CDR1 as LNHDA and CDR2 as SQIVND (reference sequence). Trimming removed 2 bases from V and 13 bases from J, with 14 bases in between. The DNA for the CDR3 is TGTGCCAGTAGTATAAGAGGAAGTGGTTTCACCTTC. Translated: CASSIRGSGFTF. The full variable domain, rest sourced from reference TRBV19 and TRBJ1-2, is DGGITQSPKYLFRKEGQNVTLSCEQNLNHDAMYWYRQDPGQGLRLIYYSQIVNDFQKGDIAEGYSVSREKKESFPLTVTSAQKNPTAFYLCASSIRGSGFTFGSGTRLTVV.